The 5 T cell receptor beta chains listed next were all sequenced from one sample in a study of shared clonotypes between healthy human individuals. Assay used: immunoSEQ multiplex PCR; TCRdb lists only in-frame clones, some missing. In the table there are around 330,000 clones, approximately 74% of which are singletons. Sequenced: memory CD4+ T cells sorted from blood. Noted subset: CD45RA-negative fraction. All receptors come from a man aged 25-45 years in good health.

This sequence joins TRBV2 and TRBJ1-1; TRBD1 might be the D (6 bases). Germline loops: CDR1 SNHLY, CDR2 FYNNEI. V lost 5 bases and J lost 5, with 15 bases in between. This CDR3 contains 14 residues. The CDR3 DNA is TGTGCCAGCAGTCAACTCACTACAGGGACTGAAGCTTTCTTT. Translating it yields CASSQLTTGTEAFF.

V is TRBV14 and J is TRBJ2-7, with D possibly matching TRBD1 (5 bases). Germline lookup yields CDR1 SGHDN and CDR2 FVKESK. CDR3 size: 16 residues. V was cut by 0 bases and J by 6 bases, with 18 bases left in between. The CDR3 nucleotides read TGTGCCAGCAGCCAAGATCAGGGAACTGGGCGGATCGAGCAGTACTTC. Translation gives CASSQDQGTGRIEQYF.

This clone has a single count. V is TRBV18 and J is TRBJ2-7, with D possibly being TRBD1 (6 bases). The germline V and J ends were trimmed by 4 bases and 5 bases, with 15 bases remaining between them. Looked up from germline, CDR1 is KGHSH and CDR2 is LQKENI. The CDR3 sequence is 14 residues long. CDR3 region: CASSHGLGADEQYF. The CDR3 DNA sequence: TGTGCCAGCTCACACGGCTTGGGGGCGGACGAGCAGTACTTC.

CDR3 nucleotides: TGTGCCAGCAGCCGCGGACAGCTTCTGAACACTGAAGCTTTCTTT. Protein: CASSRGQLLNTEAFF. The chain links TRBV7-2 to TRBJ1-1; D might be TRBD1 (6 bases). V lost 5 bases, J lost 0 bases, and 13 bases lay in between. This CDR3 comprises 15 residues. Germline CDR1 and CDR2: SGHTA and FQGNSA.

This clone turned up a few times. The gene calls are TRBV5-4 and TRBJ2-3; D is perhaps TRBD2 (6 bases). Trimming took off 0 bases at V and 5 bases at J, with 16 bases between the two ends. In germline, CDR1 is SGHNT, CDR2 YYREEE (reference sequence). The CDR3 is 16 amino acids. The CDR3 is CASSLATSPGGDTQYF. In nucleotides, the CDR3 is TGTGCCAGCAGCTTGGCCACTAGCCCAGGAGGAGATACGCAGTATTTT.